The 8 T cell receptor beta chains below all came from one sample that was sequenced in a study of blood T cells in healthy people across ages (dated by TCRdb to between 2014 and 2016). Library preparation used 5' RACE. A second PCR of roughly 7 to 12 cycles was run with a J-beta primer mix and a sample-barcoded 5' primer. The public sequencing data were trimmed at Q25 with fastp and processed into clonotypes with MiXCR by TCRdb, which kept only in-frame beta chains. Under each unique CDR3 protein, matching rows form one entry showing the most common genes and DNA. The sample profile shows 1,800,000 or so distinct CDR3 sequences; roughly two fifths of them were found once. The ten top clones hold 23% of the sample. Sequencing input: blood. The receptors shown here come from a human donor in good health.

The J gene is TRBJ2-7, the V gene TRBV27; D is unclear. This CDR3 region has 14 residues. The germline V and J ends were trimmed by 8 bases and 1 base, with 15 bases remaining between them. CDR1 and CDR2 from the germline V gene are MNHEY and SMNVEV (reference sequence). The CDR3 sequence is CASSRDSWSYEQYF. The DNA of the CDR3 is TGTGCCAGCTCAAGGGATAGTTGGTCCTACGAGCAGTACTTC.

This chain joins TRBV9 and TRBJ1-1; tentatively, D is TRBD1 (5 bases). Germline V gene data show CDR1 as SGDLS and CDR2 as YYNGEE. The CDR3 sequence is 15 residues long. With 3 bases removed from V and 5 bases from J, the gap between germline ends came to 17 bases. The CDR3 nucleotides are TGTGCCAGCAGCGGTCTTTTGGGGGAGGGAACTGAAGCTTTCTTT. Amino acid sequence: CASSGLLGEGTEAFF.

A remark on this clonotype: At one end, the junction sequence differs from germline, possibly due to a read error. V is TRBV4-3 and J is TRBJ2-5; TRBD1 aligns across 8 bases. TRBJ2-7 matches the DNA end more closely, so the J call is doubtful. Germline V gene data show CDR1 as LGHNA and CDR2 as YSLEER. The CDR3 totals 13 residues. The CDR3 coding sequence is TGCGCCGGCAGCCAAGACAGGGGCAACGAGCAGTACTTC. This codes for CAGSQDRGNEQYF.

The chain is built from TRBV3-1 and TRBJ2-7; D is unclear. The V gene's germline CDR1 is LGHDT and CDR2 YNNKEL (reference sequence). V was pared by 4 bases and J by 2 bases, with 15 bases between. The CDR3 contains 15 residues. The CDR3 sequence: CASSRAPDRTYEQYF. The CDR3 nucleotides are TGTGCCAGCAGCCGGGCTCCTGACCGCACCTACGAGCAGTACTTC.

The V gene is TRBV20-1, the J gene TRBJ1-6; weak D call: TRBD1 (5 bases). The germline V gene encodes CDR1 DFQATT and CDR2 SNEGSKA (reference sequence). Deletions cut 1 base from V and 6 bases from J, with 13 bases between. The CDR3 has 15 amino acids. CDR3 coding DNA: TGCAGTGCTAGAGGCCTCCAGGGAGGTAATTCACCCCTCCACTTT. It specifies CSARGLQGGNSPLHF.

This chain joins TRBV15 and TRBJ2-1; D not resolved. Germline V gene sequence: CDR1 LNHNV, CDR2 YYDKDF (reference sequence). Trimming took 1 base from V and 9 from J, leaving 16 bases between them. This CDR3 contains 15 residues. CDR3 sequence (DNA): TGTGCCACCAGCAGAGCCAGTGACGGATGTGTTGAGCAGTTCTTC. Translating gives CATSRASDGCVEQFF.

The genes are TRBV6-5 and TRBJ1-5; tentatively, D is TRBD1 (5 bases). This CDR3 has 14 amino acids. Germline V CDR1 and CDR2: MNHEY, SVGAGI. With 6 bases removed from V and 7 bases from J, the gap between germline ends came to 16 bases. CDR3 sequence: CASSPGTPRQPQHF. For the CDR3, the DNA is TGTGCCAGCAGCCCCGGGACTCCAAGGCAGCCCCAGCATTTT.

This chain uses TRBV11-2 with TRBJ2-3; D gene ambiguous. This CDR3 is 15 amino acids long. Trimming removed 7 bases from V and 0 bases from J, with 14 bases in between. Per germline, CDR1 SGHAT and CDR2 FQNNGV. The CDR3 coding sequence is TGTGCCAGCATCATAGACTGGATAAGCACAGATACGCAGTATTTT. Its translation: CASIIDWISTDTQYF.